The TCR beta chain described here comes from a study of CD4+ T cells in melanoma. General study results and limits: In melanoma, neoantigen-specific CD4+ T cells reportedly differed in differentiation state. A reported correlation linked neoantigen-specific CD4+ T cells to CD8+, macrophage and B cell function.

V shed 3 bases, J shed 4 bases, and the junction held 8 bases outside the gene matches. The germline V gene has CDR1 SGHAT and CDR2 FQNNGV. CDR3 size: 15 residues. On this clone itself: No antigen is known for it.

Data came from immunoSEQ multiplex PCR; TCRdb stores just in-frame clones and leaves some out. The table shows around 55,000 clones, with more than 60% occurring only once. The chain employs TRBV11-2 and TRBJ2-7, with 8 bases identical to TRBD1. The specimen sequenced was tumor tissue. This sequence was found in a human donor with melanoma. The CDR3 region is CASSFVTGEEYEQYF. The CDR3 nucleotides are TGTGCCAGCAGCTTCGTGACAGGGGAGGAATACGAGCAGTACTTC.